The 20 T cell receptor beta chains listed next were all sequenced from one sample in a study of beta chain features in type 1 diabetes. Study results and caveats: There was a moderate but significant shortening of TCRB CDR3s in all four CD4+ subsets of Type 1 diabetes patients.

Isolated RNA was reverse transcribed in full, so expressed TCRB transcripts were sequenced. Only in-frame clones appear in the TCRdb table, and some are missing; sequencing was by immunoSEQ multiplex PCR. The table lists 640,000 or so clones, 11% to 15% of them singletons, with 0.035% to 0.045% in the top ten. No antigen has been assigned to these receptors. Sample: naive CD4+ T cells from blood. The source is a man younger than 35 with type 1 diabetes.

CDR3 sequence: CAWSSGVGAADTQYF. In DNA, the CDR3 is TGTGCCTGGAGTTCCGGGGTGGGAGCAGCAGATACGCAGTATTTT. V usage is TRBV30 and J usage is TRBJ2-3; tentative D call: TRBD2 (5 bases). Trimming cost V 2 bases and J 4 bases, with 16 bases left between them. The CDR3 extends over 15 amino acids. CDR1 GTSNPN and CDR2 SVGIG come from the germline V gene (reference sequence).

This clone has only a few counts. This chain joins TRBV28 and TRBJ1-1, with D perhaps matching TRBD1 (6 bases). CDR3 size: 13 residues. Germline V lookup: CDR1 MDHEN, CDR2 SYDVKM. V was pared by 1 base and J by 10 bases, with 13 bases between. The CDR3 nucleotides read TGTGCCAGCAGTTTATCCGGGGGCAGAGTAGCTTTCTTT. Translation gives CASSLSGGRVAFF.

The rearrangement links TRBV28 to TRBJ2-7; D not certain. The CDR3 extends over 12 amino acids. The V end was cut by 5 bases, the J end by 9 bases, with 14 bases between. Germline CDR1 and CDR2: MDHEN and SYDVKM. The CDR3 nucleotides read TGTGCCAGCAGTCCCGGGCCTCATGGGCAGTACTTC. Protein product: CASSPGPHGQYF.

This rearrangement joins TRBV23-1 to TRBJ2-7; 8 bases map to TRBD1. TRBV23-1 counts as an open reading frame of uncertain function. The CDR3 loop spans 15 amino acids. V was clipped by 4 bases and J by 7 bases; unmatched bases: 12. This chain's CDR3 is CASSPTGQGANEQYF. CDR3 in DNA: TGCGCCAGCAGTCCTACCGGGCAGGGGGCGAATGAGCAGTACTTC.

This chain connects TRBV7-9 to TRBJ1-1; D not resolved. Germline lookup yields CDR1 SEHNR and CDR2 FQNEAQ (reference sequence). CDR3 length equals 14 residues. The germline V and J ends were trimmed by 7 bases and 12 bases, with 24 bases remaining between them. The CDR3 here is CASTLGGLNSLTFF. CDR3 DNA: TGTGCCAGCACCCTAGGAGGGCTCAACTCCCTAACTTTCTTT.

The CDR3 bases are TGCAGCGTTGGCAACCACGGGGCCTACGAGCAGTACTTC. This translates into CSVGNHGAYEQYF. The chain recombines TRBV29-1 with TRBJ2-7; D possibly corresponds to TRBD2 (5 bases). The CDR3 has 13 amino acids. CDR1 is SQVTM, CDR2 ANQGSEA, per germline. Deletions cut 4 bases from V and 2 bases from J, with 12 bases between.

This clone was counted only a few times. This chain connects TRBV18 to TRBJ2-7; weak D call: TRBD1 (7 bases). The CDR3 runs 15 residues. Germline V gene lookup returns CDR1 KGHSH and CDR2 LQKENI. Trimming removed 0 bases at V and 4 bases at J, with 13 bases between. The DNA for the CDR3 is TGTGCCAGCTCACCACCTCAGGAGGGGGCTTACGAGCAGTACTTC. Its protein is CASSPPQEGAYEQYF.

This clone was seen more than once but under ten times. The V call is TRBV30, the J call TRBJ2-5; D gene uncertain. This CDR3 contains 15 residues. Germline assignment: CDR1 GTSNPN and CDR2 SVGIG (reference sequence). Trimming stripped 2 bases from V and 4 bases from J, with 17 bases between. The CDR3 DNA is TGTGCCTGGAGTCACGCCCGTCGTCATTCAGAGACCCAGTACTTC. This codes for CAWSHARRHSETQYF.

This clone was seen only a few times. The CDR3 loop reads CASSRQGIGGELFF. The CDR3 bases are TGTGCCAGCAGCAGACAGGGAATAGGCGGGGAGCTGTTTTTT. The rearrangement links TRBV2 to TRBJ2-2; 7 bases line up with TRBD1. The CDR3 loop spans 14 amino acids. Trimming at V came to 6 bases and at J to 7 bases, leaving 8 bases not matched to a gene. The germline V gene encodes CDR1 SNHLY and CDR2 FYNNEI.

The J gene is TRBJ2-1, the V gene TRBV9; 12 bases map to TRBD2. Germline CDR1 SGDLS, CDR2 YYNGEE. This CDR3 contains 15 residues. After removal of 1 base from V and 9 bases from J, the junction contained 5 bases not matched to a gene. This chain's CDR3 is CASSVLAGGLGEQFF. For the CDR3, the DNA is TGTGCCAGCAGCGTACTAGCGGGAGGGCTAGGTGAGCAGTTCTTC.

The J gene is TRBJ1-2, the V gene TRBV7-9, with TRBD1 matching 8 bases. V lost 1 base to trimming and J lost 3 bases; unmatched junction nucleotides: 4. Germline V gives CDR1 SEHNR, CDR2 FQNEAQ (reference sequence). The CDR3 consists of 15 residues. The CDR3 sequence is CASSLELTGDYGYTF. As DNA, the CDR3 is TGTGCCAGCAGCTTAGAGTTGACAGGGGACTATGGCTACACCTTC.

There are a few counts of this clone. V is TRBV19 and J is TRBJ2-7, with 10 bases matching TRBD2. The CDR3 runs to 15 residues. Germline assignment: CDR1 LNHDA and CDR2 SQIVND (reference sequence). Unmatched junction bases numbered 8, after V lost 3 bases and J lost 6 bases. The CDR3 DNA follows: TGTGCCAGTAGTATCATTAGCGGGAGGTCGAGCGAGCAGTACTTC. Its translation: CASSIISGRSSEQYF.

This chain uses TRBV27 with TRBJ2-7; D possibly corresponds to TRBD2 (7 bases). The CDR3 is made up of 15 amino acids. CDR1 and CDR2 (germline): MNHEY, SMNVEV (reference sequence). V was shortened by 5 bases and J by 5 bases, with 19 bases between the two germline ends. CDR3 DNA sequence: TGTGCCAGCAGTCCCCACGGCAGGGGAGGGGACGAGCAGTACTTC. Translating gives CASSPHGRGGDEQYF.

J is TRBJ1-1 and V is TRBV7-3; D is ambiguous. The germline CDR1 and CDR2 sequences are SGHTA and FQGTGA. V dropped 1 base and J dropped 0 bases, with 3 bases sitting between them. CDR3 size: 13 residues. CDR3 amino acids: CASSLMMNTEAFF. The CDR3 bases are TGTGCCAGCAGCTTAATGATGAACACTGAAGCTTTCTTT. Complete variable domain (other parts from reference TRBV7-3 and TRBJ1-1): GAGVSQTPSNKVTEKGKYVELRCDPISGHTALYWYRQSLGQGPEFLIYFQGTGAADDSGLPNDRFFAVRPEGSVSTLKIQRTERGDSAVYLCASSLMMNTEAFFGQGTRLTVV.

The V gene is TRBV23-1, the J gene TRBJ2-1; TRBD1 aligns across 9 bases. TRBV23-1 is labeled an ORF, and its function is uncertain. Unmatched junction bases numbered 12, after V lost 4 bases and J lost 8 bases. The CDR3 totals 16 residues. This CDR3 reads CASSPRGDRECDEQFF. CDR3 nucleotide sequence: TGCGCCAGCAGTCCTAGGGGGGACAGGGAGTGCGATGAGCAGTTCTTC.

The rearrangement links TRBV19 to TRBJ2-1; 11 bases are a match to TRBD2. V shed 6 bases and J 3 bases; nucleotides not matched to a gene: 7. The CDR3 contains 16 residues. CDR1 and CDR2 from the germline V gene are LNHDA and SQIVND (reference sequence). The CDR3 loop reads CASSILAGALYNEQFF. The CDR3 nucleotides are TGTGCCAGTAGCATACTAGCGGGAGCCCTCTACAATGAGCAGTTCTTC.

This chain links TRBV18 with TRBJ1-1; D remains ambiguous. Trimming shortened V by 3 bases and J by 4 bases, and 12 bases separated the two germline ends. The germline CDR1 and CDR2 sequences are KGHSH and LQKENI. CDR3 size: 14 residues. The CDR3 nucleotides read TGTGCCAGCTCACCGGGTAGTCAGAGCACTGAAGCTTTCTTT. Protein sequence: CASSPGSQSTEAFF. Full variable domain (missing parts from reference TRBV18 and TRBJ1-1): NAGVMQNPRHLVRRRGQEARLRCSPMKGHSHVYWYRQLPEEGLKFMVYLQKENIIDESGMPKERFSAEFPKEGPSILRIQQVVRGDSAAYFCASSPGSQSTEAFFGQGTRLTVV.

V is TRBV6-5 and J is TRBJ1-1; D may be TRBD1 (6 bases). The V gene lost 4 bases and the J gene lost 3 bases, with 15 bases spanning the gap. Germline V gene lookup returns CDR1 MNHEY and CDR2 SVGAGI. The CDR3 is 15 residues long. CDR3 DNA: TGTGCCAGCAGTTTCAGGGGCAGGTACGACACTGAAGCTTTCTTT. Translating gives CASSFRGRYDTEAFF.

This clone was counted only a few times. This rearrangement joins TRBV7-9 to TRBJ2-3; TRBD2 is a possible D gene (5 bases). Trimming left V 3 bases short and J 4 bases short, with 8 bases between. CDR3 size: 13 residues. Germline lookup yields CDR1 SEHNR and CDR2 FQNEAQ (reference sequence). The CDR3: CASSFSGADTQYF. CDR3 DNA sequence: TGTGCCAGCAGCTTTTCCGGGGCAGATACGCAGTATTTT.

CDR3 residues: CASRGQSGNQPQHF. The CDR3 nucleotides are TGTGCCAGCAGGGGACAGAGTGGCAATCAGCCCCAGCATTTT. V and J are TRBV2 and TRBJ1-5; 7 bases match TRBD1. The CDR3 is 14 residues long. V lost 6 bases, J lost 2 bases, and 4 bases stayed unmatched. Looked up from germline, CDR1 is SNHLY and CDR2 is FYNNEI.